One and the same sample provided the 18 T cell receptor beta chains below, sequenced in a study of PD-L1 blockade in urothelial cancer. Time point meaning: pretreatment peripheral blood. The method was immunoSEQ multiplex PCR; TCRdb's version includes in-frame clones alone and lacks a portion of them. The sample contains over 30,000 clones, under 90% of which appear only once. The sample consisted of PBMCs, taken around atezolizumab (anti-PD-L1) treatment. The source of these receptors is a man aged 60 to 69 with urothelial cancer.

The CDR3, as DNA: TGCGCCAGCAGTCTCACAGGGGGACGAGGCACCGGGGAGCTGTTTTTT. Translating it yields CASSLTGGRGTGELFF. This sequence joins TRBV5-1 and TRBJ2-2, with 8 bases that match TRBD1. The CDR3 runs 16 residues. CDR1 and CDR2 (germline): SGHRS, YFSETQ. V lost 5 bases, J lost 4 bases, and 10 bases stayed unmatched.

The chain is built from TRBV7-2 and TRBJ1-2, with D maybe TRBD1 (6 bases). CDR1 and CDR2 (germline): SGHTA, FQGNSA. The CDR3 totals 16 residues. Between the trimmed V and J ends, which lost 1 base and 7 bases, there was a span of 19 bases. The CDR3 region has the DNA TGTGCCAGCAGCTTAGGAGGAGTTGTGGGGGCTGGTGGCTACACCTTC. Translated: CASSLGGVVGAGGYTF. The full variable domain, with the rest looked up from reference TRBV7-2 and TRBJ1-2, is GAGVSQSPSNKVTEKGKDVELRCDPISGHTALYWYRQSLGQGLEFLIYFQGNSAPDKSGLPSDRFSAERTGGSVSTLTIQRTQQEDSAVYLCASSLGGVVGAGGYTFGSGTRLTVV.

The chain uses TRBV5-4 and TRBJ1-2, with 10 positions matching TRBD1. Germline CDR1 SGHNT, CDR2 YYREEE (reference sequence). Trimming removed 1 base from V and 12 bases from J; junction bases left unmatched: 12. CDR3 length equals 15 residues. This CDR3 reads CASSLLLGQGPLNTF. The CDR3 nucleotides are TGTGCCAGCAGCTTGTTACTGGGACAGGGGCCGCTAAACACCTTC.

As to this clone: The junction and the germline gene differ at one end; a read error may be behind it. The gene calls are TRBV7-7 and TRBJ2-2; D unclear. Germline V CDR1 and CDR2: SSHAT, FNYEAQ (reference sequence). This CDR3 contains 15 residues. The CDR3 sequence: CASSSSPGNTGELFF. The CDR3 nucleotides are TGTGCTAGCAGCTCGTCCCCAGGGAACACCGGGGAGCTGTTTTTT.

V gene TRBV5-1 combines with J gene TRBJ2-1; TRBD2 aligns across 13 bases. CDR3 length equals 15 residues. Germline V gene data show CDR1 as SGHRS and CDR2 as YFSETQ. The V gene end was trimmed by 4 bases and the J gene end by 8 bases; junction bases not matched to a gene: 6. The CDR3 here is CASSRGLAGYDEQFF. CDR3 nucleotides: TGCGCCAGCAGCCGGGGACTAGCGGGATACGATGAGCAGTTCTTC.

The chain's CDR3 is CASSLTRGTGELFF. The CDR3 DNA is TGTGCCAGCAGCTTAACGAGGGGGACCGGGGAGCTGTTTTTT. The rearrangement joins TRBV7-3 to TRBJ2-2; D possibly corresponds to TRBD1 (6 bases). The CDR3 contains 14 residues. Per the germline V gene, CDR1 is SGHTA and CDR2 is FQGTGA. Trimming shortened V by 0 bases and J by 5 bases, and 7 bases separated the two germline ends.

This chain uses TRBV6-1 with TRBJ2-3; 9 bases fit TRBD1. This CDR3 has 16 residues. Germline CDR1 and CDR2: MNHNS and SASEGT. J lost 6 bases, V lost 3 bases, and 10 bases had no gene match. For the CDR3, the DNA is TGTGCCAGCAGTGACCCAGGGACAGGGATGGGGGATACGCAGTATTTT. Translated, it gives CASSDPGTGMGDTQYF.

The chain couples TRBV11-3 to TRBJ2-5; D gene uncertain. CDR3 size: 11 residues. Deletions cut 11 bases from V and 5 bases from J, with 12 bases between. Per the germline V gene, CDR1 is SGHNT and CDR2 is YENEEA. The CDR3 is CALRVWETQYF. DNA for the CDR3: TGTGCCCTGCGCGTATGGGAGACCCAGTACTTC.

The chain links TRBV18 to TRBJ2-5; TRBD2 matches at 16 bases. Germline-derived CDR1 and CDR2 are KGHSH and LQKENI. The trim removed 3 bases at V and 5 bases at J, leaving 6 bases unmatched. The CDR3 totals 17 residues. CDR3 sequence (DNA): TGTGCCAGCTCACCCGGGACTAGCGGGAGGGCTCTGGAGACCCAGTACTTC. Its protein product is CASSPGTSGRALETQYF. Full variable domain (outside the CDR3, taken from reference TRBV18 and TRBJ2-5): NAGVMQNPRHLVRRRGQEARLRCSPMKGHSHVYWYRQLPEEGLKFMVYLQKENIIDESGMPKERFSAEFPKEGPSILRIQQVVRGDSAAYFCASSPGTSGRALETQYFGPGTRLLVL.

The chain couples TRBV7-2 to TRBJ2-5; D perhaps matches TRBD2 (5 bases). This CDR3 is 11 amino acids long. Germline V gene lookup returns CDR1 SGHTA and CDR2 FQGNSA. Between the trimmed V and J ends, which lost 7 bases and 4 bases, there was a span of 7 bases. The CDR3: CASKRGETQYF. The CDR3 coding sequence is TGTGCCAGCAAACGGGGAGAGACCCAGTACTTC.

The chain links TRBV25-1 to TRBJ2-7; TRBD2 aligns across 8 bases. Germline V lookup: CDR1 MGHDK, CDR2 SYGVNS. Trimming removed 1 base from V and 4 bases from J; junction bases left unmatched: 6. CDR3 length: 15 amino acids. CDR3 DNA sequence: TGTGCCAGCAGTGAATCGAGCGGGAGTGGGTACGAGCAGTACTTC. It specifies CASSESSGSGYEQYF.

In its sample, this clone was seen once. V usage is TRBV5-6 and J usage is TRBJ2-7; 10 positions match TRBD2. Looked up from germline, CDR1 is SGHDT and CDR2 is YYEEEE. V lost 4 bases and J lost 0; bases outside the gene matches: 13. The CDR3 sequence is 18 residues long. The CDR3 region has the DNA TGTGCCAGCAGCCCCCCTCTAGCGGGAGTCCCCCGCTCCTACGAGCAGTACTTC. As protein: CASSPPLAGVPRSYEQYF.

This chain links TRBV7-9 with TRBJ1-1, with D perhaps matching TRBD1 (6 bases). The ends were cut back, 8 bases at V and 5 bases at J, with 27 bases in the middle. The V gene's germline CDR1 is SEHNR and CDR2 FQNEAQ (reference sequence). The length of the CDR3 is 17 residues. The CDR3 sequence is CASDLSKGGGALTEAFF. Here the CDR3 DNA reads TGTGCCAGCGACCTATCTAAAGGTGGGGGGGCCCTTACTGAAGCTTTCTTT.

This clone was observed a handful of times. The chain couples TRBV11-2 to TRBJ2-4; TRBD1 matches 7 bases. With V trimmed by 6 bases and J by 7 bases, 9 bases remained unmatched. This CDR3 region has 14 residues. Germline-derived CDR1 and CDR2 are SGHAT and FQNNGV. CDR3 coding DNA: TGTGCCAGCAGTCCCGACAGGGCTATGAACATTCAGTACTTC. It yields the protein CASSPDRAMNIQYF.

The chain is built from TRBV29-1 and TRBJ2-5; weak D call: TRBD2 (5 bases). CDR3 size: 12 residues. V was shortened by 5 bases and J by 5 bases, with 12 bases between the two germline ends. Germline values: CDR1 SQVTM, CDR2 ANQGSEA. The CDR3 nucleotides read TGCAGCGTTCACTCAGGAGGCGAGACCCAGTACTTC. It codes for CSVHSGGETQYF.

This chain links TRBV6-4 with TRBJ2-3; 14 nucleotides line up with TRBD2. The trim removed 5 bases at V and 4 bases at J, leaving 2 bases unmatched. Germline CDR1 reads MRHNA; CDR2 reads SNTAGT. This CDR3 contains 15 residues. The DNA of the CDR3 is TGTGCCAGCAGTAGACTAGCGGGAGGGCCAGATACGCAGTATTTT. Its translation is CASSRLAGGPDTQYF.

The chain links TRBV27 to TRBJ1-3, with 10 bases that match TRBD1. Per germline, CDR1 MNHEY and CDR2 SMNVEV (reference sequence). Unmatched junction bases numbered 8, after V lost 5 bases and J lost 7 bases. There are 15 residues in the CDR3. Here the CDR3 reads CASSLGTGEWNTIYF. The CDR3 nucleotides read TGTGCCAGCAGTCTTGGGACAGGGGAATGGAACACCATATATTTT.

This chain connects TRBV5-6 to TRBJ1-3; D possibly corresponds to TRBD1 (5 bases). Germline loops: CDR1 SGHDT, CDR2 YYEEEE. The CDR3 has 18 amino acids. The V gene lost 4 bases and the J gene lost 3 bases, with 23 bases spanning the gap. CDR3 sequence reads: CASSDGLWGKGIGNTIYF. DNA of the CDR3: TGTGCCAGCAGCGACGGGCTTTGGGGCAAAGGAATTGGAAACACCATATATTTT.